This TCR beta chain derives from a study of OX40 agonist ivuxolimab in advanced cancers. Study-wide background: The dose of intravenous ivuxolimab that patients received every 2 weeks ranged from 0.01 to 10 mg/kg. A diagnosis of hepatocellular carcinoma, melanoma, renal cell or head and neck cancer was present in dose-escalation patients.

Study-level results: Blood T cells, both CD4+ and CD8+, expanded clonally by week 6 at 0.1 to 3.0 mg/kg. The mean number of expanded clones was higher in CD8+ T cells than in CD4+.

Germline values: CDR1 SGHVS, CDR2 FQNEAQ. This CDR3 region has 12 residues. V was shortened by 8 bases and J by 8 bases, with 13 bases between the two germline ends. On this clone itself: Its antigen is as yet unknown.

Some clones are missing from TCRdb's copy, which holds only in-frame ones; the method was immunoSEQ multiplex PCR. The profile covers roughly 15,000 clones, with about 81% appearing a single time and 41% taken by the ten largest. The specimen comprised CD4+ or CD8+ T cells sorted from blood, sampled in a trial of the OX40 agonist ivuxolimab. The chain carries TRBV7-8 and TRBJ2-1, with D tentatively TRBD2 (6 bases). This sequence was found in an adult with an advanced solid tumor such as melanoma, head and neck, liver or kidney cancer. This CDR3 is CASAREWDEQFF. DNA of the CDR3: TGTGCCAGCGCCCGGGAGTGGGATGAGCAGTTCTTC.